Included here is one TCR beta chain sequence, with context. Produced via immunoSEQ multiplex PCR; TCRdb's table is partial and in-frame only. The sample has more than 9,500 clones; approximately 93% are singletons. This sample stems from a study of technical replicates of blood from a handful of donors. This CDR3 comprises 16 residues. CDR1 and CDR2 (germline): SGHTS, YDEGEE. Trimming left V 1 base short and J 4 bases short, with 15 bases between. The clonotype comes from a human donor in good health. Specimen: PBMCs. The chain carries TRBV5-8 and TRBJ1-5; a weak D match, TRBD1 (5 bases). In nucleotides, the CDR3 is TGTGCCAGCAGCTTGTTAATAGGGGAGGGGAATCAGCCCCAGCATTTT. Translated, it gives CASSLLIGEGNQPQHF.